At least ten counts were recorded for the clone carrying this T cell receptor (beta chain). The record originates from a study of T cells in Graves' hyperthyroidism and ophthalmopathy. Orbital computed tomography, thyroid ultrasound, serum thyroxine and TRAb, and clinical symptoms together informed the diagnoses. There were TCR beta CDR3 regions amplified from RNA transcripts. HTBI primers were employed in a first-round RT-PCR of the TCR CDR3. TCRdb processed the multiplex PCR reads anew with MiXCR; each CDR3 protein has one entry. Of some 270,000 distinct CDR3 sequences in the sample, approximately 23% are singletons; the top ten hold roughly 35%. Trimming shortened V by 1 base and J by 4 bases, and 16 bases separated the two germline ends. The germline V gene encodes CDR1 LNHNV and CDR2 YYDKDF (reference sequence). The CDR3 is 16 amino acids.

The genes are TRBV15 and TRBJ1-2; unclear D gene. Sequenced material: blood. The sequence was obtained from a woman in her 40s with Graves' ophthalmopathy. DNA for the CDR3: TGTGCCACCAGCAGAGGCCCCGTGAGAGGACTCTATGGCTACACCTTC. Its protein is CATSRGPVRGLYGYTF.